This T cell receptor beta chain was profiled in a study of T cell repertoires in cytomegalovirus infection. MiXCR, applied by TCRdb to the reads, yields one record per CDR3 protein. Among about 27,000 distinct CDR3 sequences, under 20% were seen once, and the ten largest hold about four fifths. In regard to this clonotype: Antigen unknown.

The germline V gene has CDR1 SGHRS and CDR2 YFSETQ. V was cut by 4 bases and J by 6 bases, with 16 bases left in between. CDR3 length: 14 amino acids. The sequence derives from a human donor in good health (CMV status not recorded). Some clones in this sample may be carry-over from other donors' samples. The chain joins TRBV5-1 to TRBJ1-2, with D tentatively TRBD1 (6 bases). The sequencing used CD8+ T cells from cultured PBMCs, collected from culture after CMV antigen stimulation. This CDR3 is CASSPVGGADGYTF. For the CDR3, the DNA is TGCGCCAGCAGCCCGGTCGGGGGGGCGGATGGCTACACCTTC.